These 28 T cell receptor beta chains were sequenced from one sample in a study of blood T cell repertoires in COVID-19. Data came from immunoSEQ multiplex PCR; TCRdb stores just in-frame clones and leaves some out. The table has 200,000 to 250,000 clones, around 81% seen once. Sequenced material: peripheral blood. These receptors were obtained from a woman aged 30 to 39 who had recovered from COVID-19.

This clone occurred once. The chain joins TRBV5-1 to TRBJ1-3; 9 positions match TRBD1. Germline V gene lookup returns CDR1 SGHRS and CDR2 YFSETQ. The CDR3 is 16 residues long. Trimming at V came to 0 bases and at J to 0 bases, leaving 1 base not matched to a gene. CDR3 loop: CASSLEGQGSGNTIYF. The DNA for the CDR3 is TGCGCCAGCAGCTTGGAGGGACAGGGCTCTGGAAACACCATATATTTT.

This CDR3 is CAISENSGRAPGTQYF. As DNA, the CDR3 is TGTGCCATCAGTGAAAATAGCGGGAGGGCCCCGGGGACCCAGTACTTC. This rearrangement joins TRBV10-3 to TRBJ2-5; 11 bases match TRBD2. The trim removed 3 bases at V and 7 bases at J, leaving 10 bases unmatched. This CDR3 has 16 residues. The germline gives CDR1 ENHRY, CDR2 SYGVKD.

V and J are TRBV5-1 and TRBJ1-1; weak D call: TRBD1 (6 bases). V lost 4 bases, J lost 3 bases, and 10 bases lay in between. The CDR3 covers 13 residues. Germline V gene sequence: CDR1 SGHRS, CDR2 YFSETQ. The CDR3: CASSQDRYTEAFF. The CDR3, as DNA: TGCGCCAGCAGCCAAGACAGGTACACTGAAGCTTTCTTT.

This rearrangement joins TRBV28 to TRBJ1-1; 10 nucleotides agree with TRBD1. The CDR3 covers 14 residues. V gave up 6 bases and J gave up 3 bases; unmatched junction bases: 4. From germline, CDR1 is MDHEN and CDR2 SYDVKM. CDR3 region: CASSPGTGDTEAFF. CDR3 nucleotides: TGTGCCAGCAGCCCTGGGACAGGGGACACTGAAGCTTTCTTT.

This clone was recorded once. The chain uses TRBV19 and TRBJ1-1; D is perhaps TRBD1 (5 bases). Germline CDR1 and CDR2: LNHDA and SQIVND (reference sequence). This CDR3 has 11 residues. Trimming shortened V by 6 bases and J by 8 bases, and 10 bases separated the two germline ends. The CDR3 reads CASRDRDEAFF. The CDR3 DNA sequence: TGTGCCAGTAGAGACAGAGACGAAGCTTTCTTT.

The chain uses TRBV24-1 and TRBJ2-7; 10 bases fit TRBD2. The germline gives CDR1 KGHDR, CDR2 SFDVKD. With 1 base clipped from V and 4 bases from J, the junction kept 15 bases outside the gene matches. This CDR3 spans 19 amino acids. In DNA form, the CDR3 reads TGTGCCACCAGTGATTTCCTCAGTCCACAGGGACTAGCGCTATACGAGCAGTACTTC. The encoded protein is CATSDFLSPQGLALYEQYF.

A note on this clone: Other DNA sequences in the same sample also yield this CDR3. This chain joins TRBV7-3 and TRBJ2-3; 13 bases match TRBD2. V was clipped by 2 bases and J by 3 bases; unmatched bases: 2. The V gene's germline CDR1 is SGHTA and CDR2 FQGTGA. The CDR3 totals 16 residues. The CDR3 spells CASSLGTSGTTDTQYF. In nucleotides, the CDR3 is TGTGCCAGCAGCTTAGGGACTAGCGGGACGACAGATACGCAGTATTTT.

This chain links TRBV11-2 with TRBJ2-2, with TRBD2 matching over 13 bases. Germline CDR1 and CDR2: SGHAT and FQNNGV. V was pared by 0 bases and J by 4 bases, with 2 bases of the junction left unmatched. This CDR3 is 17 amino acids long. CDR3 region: CASSLERTSGSTGELFF. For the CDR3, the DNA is TGTGCCAGCAGCTTAGAACGGACTAGCGGGAGCACCGGGGAGCTGTTTTTT.

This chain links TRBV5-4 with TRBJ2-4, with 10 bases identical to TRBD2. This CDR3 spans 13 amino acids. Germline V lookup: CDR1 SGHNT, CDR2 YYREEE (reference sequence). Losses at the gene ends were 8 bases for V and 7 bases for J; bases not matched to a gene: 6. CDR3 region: CASELAGMNIQYF. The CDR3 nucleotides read TGTGCCAGTGAACTAGCGGGAATGAACATTCAGTACTTC.

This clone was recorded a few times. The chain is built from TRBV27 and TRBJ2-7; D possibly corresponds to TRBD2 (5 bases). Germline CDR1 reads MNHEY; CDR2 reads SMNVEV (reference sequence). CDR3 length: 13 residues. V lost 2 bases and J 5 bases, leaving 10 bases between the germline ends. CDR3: CASSLREWHEQYF. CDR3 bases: TGTGCCAGCAGTTTACGGGAATGGCACGAGCAGTACTTC.

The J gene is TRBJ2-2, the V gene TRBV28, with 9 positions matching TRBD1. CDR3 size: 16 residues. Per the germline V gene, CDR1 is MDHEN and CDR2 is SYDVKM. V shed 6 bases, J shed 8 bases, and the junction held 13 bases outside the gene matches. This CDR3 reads CASSPADRGGWGELFF. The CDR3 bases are TGTGCCAGCAGCCCCGCCGACAGGGGGGGGTGGGGGGAGCTGTTTTTT.

CDR3 bases: TGTGCCAGCAGTTTACTAGCGGGAGAAGAGACCCAGTACTTC. This translates into CASSLLAGEETQYF. The chain couples TRBV28 to TRBJ2-5; TRBD2 aligns across 10 bases. Trimming took 2 bases from V and 3 from J; bases not matched to a gene: 0. The CDR3 sequence is 14 residues long. CDR1 and CDR2 (germline): MDHEN, SYDVKM.

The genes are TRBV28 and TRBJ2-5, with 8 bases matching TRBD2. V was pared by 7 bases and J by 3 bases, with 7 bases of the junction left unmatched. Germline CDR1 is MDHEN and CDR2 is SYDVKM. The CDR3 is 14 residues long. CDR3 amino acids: CASTPAGDEETQYF. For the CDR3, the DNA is TGTGCCAGCACTCCAGCGGGAGACGAAGAGACCCAGTACTTC.

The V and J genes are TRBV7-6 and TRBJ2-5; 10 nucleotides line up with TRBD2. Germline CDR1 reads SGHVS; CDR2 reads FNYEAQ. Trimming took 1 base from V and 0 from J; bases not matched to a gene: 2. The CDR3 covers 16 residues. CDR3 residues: CASSLGGLAHQETQYF. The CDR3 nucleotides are TGTGCCAGCAGCTTAGGGGGACTAGCGCACCAAGAGACCCAGTACTTC. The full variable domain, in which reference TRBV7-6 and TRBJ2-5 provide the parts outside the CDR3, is GAGVSQSPRYKVTKRGQDVALRCDPISGHVSLYWYRQALGQGPEFLTYFNYEAQQDKSGLPNDRFSAERPEGSISTLTIQRTEQRDSAMYRCASSLGGLAHQETQYFGPGTRLLVL.

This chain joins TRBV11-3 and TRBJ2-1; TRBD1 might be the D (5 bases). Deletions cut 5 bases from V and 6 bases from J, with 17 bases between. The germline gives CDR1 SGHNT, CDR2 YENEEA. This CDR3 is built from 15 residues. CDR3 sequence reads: CASSPSRAVGNEQFF. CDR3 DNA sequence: TGTGCCAGCAGCCCGAGCAGGGCCGTTGGCAATGAGCAGTTCTTC.

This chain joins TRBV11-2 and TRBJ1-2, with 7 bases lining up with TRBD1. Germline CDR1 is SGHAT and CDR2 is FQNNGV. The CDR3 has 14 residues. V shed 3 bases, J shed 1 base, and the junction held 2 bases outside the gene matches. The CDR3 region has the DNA TGTGCCAGCAGCTTCCGACAGGGTAACTATGGCTACACCTTC. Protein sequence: CASSFRQGNYGYTF.

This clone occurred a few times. The CDR3 sequence: CASSSQGGTEAFF. The CDR3 DNA is TGTGCCAGCAGCTCACAGGGGGGCACTGAAGCTTTCTTT. The V and J genes are TRBV11-1 and TRBJ1-1; 8 bases are a match to TRBD1. Germline assignment: CDR1 SGHAT and CDR2 FQDESV (reference sequence). The J segment lost 4 bases and the V segment lost 4 bases, leaving 2 bases of the junction unmatched. The CDR3 length is 13 residues.

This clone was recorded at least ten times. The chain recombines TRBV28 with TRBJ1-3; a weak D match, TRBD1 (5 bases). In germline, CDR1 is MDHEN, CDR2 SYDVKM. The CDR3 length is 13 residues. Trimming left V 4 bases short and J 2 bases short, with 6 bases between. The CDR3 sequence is CASSSGTGNTIYF. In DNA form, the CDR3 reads TGTGCCAGCAGTTCAGGGACTGGAAACACCATATATTTT.

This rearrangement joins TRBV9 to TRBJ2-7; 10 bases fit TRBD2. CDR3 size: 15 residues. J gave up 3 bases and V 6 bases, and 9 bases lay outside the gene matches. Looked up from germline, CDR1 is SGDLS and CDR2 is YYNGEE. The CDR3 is CASTAGTSAHYEQYF. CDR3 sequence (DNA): TGTGCCAGCACCGCCGGGACTAGCGCTCACTACGAGCAGTACTTC. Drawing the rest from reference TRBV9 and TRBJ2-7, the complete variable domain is DSGVTQTPKHLITATGQRVTLRCSPRSGDLSVYWYQQSLDQGLQFLIQYYNGEERAKGNILERFSAQQFPDLHSELNLSSLELGDSALYFCASTAGTSAHYEQYFGPGTRLTVT.

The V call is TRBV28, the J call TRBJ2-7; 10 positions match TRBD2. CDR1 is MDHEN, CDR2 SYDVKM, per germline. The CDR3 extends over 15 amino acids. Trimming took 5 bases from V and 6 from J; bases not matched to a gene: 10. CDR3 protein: CASSPPLAGGSEQYF. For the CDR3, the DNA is TGTGCCAGCAGTCCCCCTTTAGCGGGAGGTAGCGAGCAGTACTTC.

The CDR3 loop reads CASSVGGGIWDTEAFF. The CDR3 DNA follows: TGTGCCAGCAGCGTAGGAGGAGGGATCTGGGACACTGAAGCTTTCTTT. The chain couples TRBV9 to TRBJ1-1; D remains ambiguous. V dropped 0 bases and J dropped 3 bases, with 15 bases sitting between them. The CDR3 extends over 16 amino acids. Germline CDR1 is SGDLS and CDR2 is YYNGEE.

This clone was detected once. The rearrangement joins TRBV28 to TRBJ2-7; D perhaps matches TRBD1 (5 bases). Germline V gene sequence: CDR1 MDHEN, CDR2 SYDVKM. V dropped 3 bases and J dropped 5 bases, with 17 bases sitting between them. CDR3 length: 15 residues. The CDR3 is CASSFGSGKFNEQYF. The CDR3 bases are TGTGCCAGCAGTTTCGGGTCAGGGAAGTTTAACGAGCAGTACTTC.

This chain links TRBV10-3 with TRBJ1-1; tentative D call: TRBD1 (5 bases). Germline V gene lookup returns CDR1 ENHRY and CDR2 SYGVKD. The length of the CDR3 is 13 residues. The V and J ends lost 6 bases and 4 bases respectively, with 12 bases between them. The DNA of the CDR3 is TGTGCCATCAGCGGGACGCGGGGCACTGAAGCTTTCTTT. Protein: CAISGTRGTEAFF.

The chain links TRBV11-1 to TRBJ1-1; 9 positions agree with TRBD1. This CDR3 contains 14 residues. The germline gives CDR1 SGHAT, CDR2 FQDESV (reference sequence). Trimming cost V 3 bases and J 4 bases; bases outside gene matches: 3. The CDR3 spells CASSLGQGGTEAFF. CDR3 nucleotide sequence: TGTGCCAGCAGCTTGGGACAGGGTGGCACTGAAGCTTTCTTT.

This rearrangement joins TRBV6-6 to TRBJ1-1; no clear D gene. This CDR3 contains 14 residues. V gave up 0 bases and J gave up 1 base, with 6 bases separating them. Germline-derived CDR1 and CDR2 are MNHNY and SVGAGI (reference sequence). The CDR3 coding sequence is TGTGCCAGCAGTTACTCGAGAGCGAACACTGAAGCTTTCTTT. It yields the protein CASSYSRANTEAFF.

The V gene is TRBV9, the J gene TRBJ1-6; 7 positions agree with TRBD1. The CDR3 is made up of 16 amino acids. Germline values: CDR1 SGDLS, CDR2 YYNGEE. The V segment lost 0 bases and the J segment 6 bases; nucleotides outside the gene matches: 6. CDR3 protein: CASSVGFGTVNSPLHF. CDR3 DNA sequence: TGTGCCAGCAGCGTAGGATTTGGGACAGTTAATTCACCCCTCCACTTT.

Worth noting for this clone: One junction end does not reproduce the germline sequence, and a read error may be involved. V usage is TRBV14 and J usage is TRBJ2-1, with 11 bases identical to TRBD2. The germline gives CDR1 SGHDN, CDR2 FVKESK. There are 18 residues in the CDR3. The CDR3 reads CASSKEPPGLAVYNEQFF. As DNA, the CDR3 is TGTGCCAGCAGCAAAGAACCCCCGGGACTAGCGGTTTACAATGAGCAGTTCTTC.

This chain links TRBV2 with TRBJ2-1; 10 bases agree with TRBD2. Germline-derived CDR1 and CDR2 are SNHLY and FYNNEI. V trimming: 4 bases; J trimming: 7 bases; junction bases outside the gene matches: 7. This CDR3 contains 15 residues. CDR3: CASSASGRALNEQFF. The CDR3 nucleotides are TGTGCCAGCAGTGCGAGCGGGAGGGCCCTGAATGAGCAGTTCTTC.